This T cell receptor beta chain was retrieved from a study of T-cell memory formation after mild COVID-19 (dated by TCRdb to 2020 to 2022). At the level of the whole study: Most TCR sequence clusters were specific to one of the two donors. In a couple of donors, T-cell clones that expanded and contracted after mild COVID-19 were tracked by sequencing TCRalpha and TCRbeta repertoires over time. Two young, previously healthy adult volunteers made up the cohort, one male and one female.

On the study overall, not on this receptor specifically: Contracting CD4+ clones were found mainly in CM and EM memory subsets, while CD8+ clones were enriched in EMRA. From day 15 to 85, contracting clones showed balanced CD4/CD8 phenotypes, whereas a second wave of clones that expanded from day 15 to 37 leaned towards CD4+. The study included only a couple of mild cases, and larger cohorts that include severe cases with pre-infection samples were judged to be necessary. Whether the second-wave clones peaking on day 37 were SARS-CoV-2 specific was not confirmed. Some responding clones were detected in pre-infection memory, suggesting pre-existing cross-reactive memory T cells joined the SARS-CoV-2 response.

Details on this clonotype: The antigen it binds to is not known. Per-nucleotide qualities are absent, and no much larger clonotype sits a single base away.

The data were produced on an Illumina NovaSeq 6000. cDNA libraries for TCRalpha and TCRbeta were prepared by 5'RACE using constant-segment primers, with sample barcodes and unique molecular identifiers added. RNA was extracted from every sample with Trizol reagent. Libraries were amplified in two PCR steps, with a second sample barcode and Illumina TruSeq adapters added in the second step. The libraries were sequenced on an Illumina NovaSeq using 2 x 150 bp paired-end reads. The source study handled its data this way. The reads were demultiplexed and collapsed into UMI-guided consensus sequences using migec v1.2.7. With mixcr v2.1.11, UMI consensuses were aligned to TRA and TRB V and J templates and assembled into clonotypes. Clonotypes were classified as expanded or contracted when called significant by both edgeR and NoisET, with noise models trained on biological replicates. For edgeR calls, the thresholds were a false discovery rate-adjusted p below 0.01 and a log2 fold-change of 1. As an exploratory analysis of dynamics, max-normalized trajectories of the 1000 most abundant clonotypes were examined with PCA combined with hierarchical clustering. Separately sequenced CD4+ and CD8+ repertoires were used to assign a CD4 or CD8 phenotype to each responding clone. The public reads were reanalyzed by TCRdb: fastp trimming at Q25, MiXCR alignment, in-frame beta chains only. Rows with a matching CDR3 protein are joined into one entry that keeps the most common DNA and genes. TCRdb's processing, not the study's, gives the V and J calls here. For this sample the table gives around 200,000 distinct CDR3 sequences, of which roughly a fifth were detected only once. The ten largest clones add up to 20% to 25% of the sample.

The CDR1 and CDR2 encoded by the germline V gene are SGHVS and FNYEAQ. The CDR3 runs 14 amino acids, cysteine and phenylalanine included. Only the CDR3 DNA stays, 42 bases, in frame from base 1. Germline trimming: 4 bases from V, 11 bases from J; junction bases outside gene matches: 4. PBMCs were isolated by Ficoll-Paque density gradient centrifugation. The chain is assembled from TRBV7-6 and TRBJ1-6; 11 middle bases align to TRBD1. What was sequenced was PBMCs or a T cell subset sorted from them (not recorded which). The receptor comes from an adult woman who had mild COVID-19 (a few samples of this study predate the infection). The sample titles of this study are shuffled in the database, so cell type and time point are left out; the donor was told from shared clones. The CDR3 has the sequence CASSSDRGLTPLHF. The DNA sequence reads TGTGCCAGCAGCTCGGACAGGGGGCTGACACCCCTCCACTTT. The full variable domain, completed from the reference TRBV7-6 and TRBJ1-6 proteins outside the CDR3, reads GAGVSQSPRYKVTKRGQDVALRCDPISGHVSLYWYRQALGQGPEFLTYFNYEAQQDKSGLPNDRFSAERPEGSISTLTIQRTEQRDSAMYRCASSSDRGLTPLHFGNGTRLTVT.